The rows below give T cell receptor beta chains drawn from one sample of a study of tumor and adjacent non-tumor tissue in lung cancer. TCRdb redid the calling of the multiplex PCR reads with MiXCR, one entry per CDR3 protein. This table has approximately 120,000 distinct CDR3 sequences, 60% to 65% appearing once. Sequenced input: distant non-tumor lung tissue. Receptor source: a man between 60 and 75 years old with non-small cell lung cancer. Each CDR3 is given with its conserved first and last residue. Fields, in order: V gene, D gene, J gene, clone size, CDR3 protein, CDR3 DNA. D genes are given only for firm matches. Size values are once, few and many counts, or a class for expanded clones, and some rows have none.

TRBV11-1,.,TRBJ1-1,medium-sized,CASSLDGLNTEAFF,TGTGCCAGCAGCTTAGATGGCCTAAACACTGAAGCTTTCTTT
TRBV4-1,.,TRBJ1-2,.,CASSLRRADGIYGYTF,TGCGCCAGCAGCCTCCGGCGTGCAGATGGAATCTATGGCTACACCTTC
TRBV14,.,TRBJ2-1,.,CASNQDNNEQLF,TGTGCCAGCAACCAAGACAACAATGAGCAGCTCTTC
TRBV13,.,TRBJ2-2,many,CASSFGKNTGELFF,TGTGCCAGCAGCTTTGGCAAGAACACCGGGGAGCTGTTTTTT
TRBV6-2/TRBV6-3,.,TRBJ2-1,medium-sized,CASSYVMISSYNEQFF,TGTGCCAGCAGTTACGTCATGATTAGCTCCTACAATGAGCAGTTCTTC
TRBV11-2,TRBD2,TRBJ2-3,.,CVSNLAGASADTQYF,TGTGTCAGCAACTTAGCGGGGGCCAGCGCAGATACGCAGTATTTT
TRBV12-3/TRBV12-4,.,TRBJ2-1,many,CASSFTSYEQFF,TGTGCCAGCAGTTTCACTAGTTATGAGCAGTTCTTC
TRBV6-6,.,TRBJ1-5,.,CTSRGPRGQPQHF,TGTACCAGCCGGGGCCCGAGGGGCCAGCCCCAGCATTTT
TRBV12-3/TRBV12-4,.,TRBJ2-4,many,CASSSTVEVQYF,TGTGCCAGCAGTTCAACGGTGGAAGTTCAGTACTTC
TRBV29-1,.,TRBJ1-1,many,CSVDQMNTEAFF,TGCAGCGTTGATCAAATGAACACTGAAGCTTTCTTT
TRBV11-1,.,TRBJ2-7,.,CASSSTESYERYF,TGTGCCAGCAGCAGTACAGAGTCTTACGAGCGGTACTTC
TRBV4-3,TRBD1,TRBJ1-3,few,CVSSQHPGQGSGNTIYF,TGCGTCAGCAGCCAGCATCCGGGACAGGGGTCGGGAAACACCATATATTTT
TRBV30,.,TRBJ2-3,many,CAWRGSWFTDTQYF,TGTGCCTGGAGGGGATCTTGGTTCACAGATACGCAGTATTTT
TRBV12-3/TRBV12-4,TRBD2,TRBJ2-3,.,CASSSWTRGSTDMQYF,TGTGCCAGCAGTTCCTGGACTAGGGGTAGCACAGATATGCAGTATTTT
TRBV11-2,TRBD1,TRBJ1-3,.,CASSSRPDRGAYSGNTIYF,TGTGCCAGCAGCTCACGCCCGGACAGGGGAGCGTACTCTGGAAACACCATATATTTT
TRBV7-9,TRBD1,TRBJ1-2,many,CASSDREGDGYTF,TGTGCCAGCAGCGACAGGGAGGGTGATGGCTACACCTTC
TRBV29-1,TRBD2,TRBJ2-6,many,CSVALAGSGANVLTF,TGCAGCGTTGCCCTAGCGGGGTCTGGGGCCAACGTCCTGACTTTC
TRBV28,.,TRBJ2-7,.,CASRTRGLGGSYEQYF,TGTGCTAGCAGAACCCGGGGTCTGGGGGGATCCTACGAGCAGTACTTC
TRBV6-5,.,TRBJ1-2,.,CANSSQWGWNYGYTF,TGTGCCAACAGTTCACAGTGGGGATGGAACTATGGCTACACCTTC
TRBV4-3,TRBD2,TRBJ2-1,.,CATNQEGQGLAGKNEQFF,TGCGCCACCAACCAAGAAGGGCAAGGACTAGCGGGGAAAAATGAGCAGTTCTTC
TRBV29-1,TRBD2,TRBJ2-5,.,CSVVIAGVAETQYF,TGCAGCGTCGTCATAGCGGGAGTGGCGGAGACCCAGTACTTC
TRBV5-1,.,TRBJ2-6,many,CASSLEGGAGANVLTF,TGCGCCAGCAGCTTGGAAGGAGGGGCTGGGGCCAACGTCCTGACTTTC
TRBV6-2/TRBV6-3,.,TRBJ2-1,many,CASSFLPTRSSYNEQFF,TGTGCCAGCAGCTTTCTCCCTACGCGGAGCTCCTACAATGAGCAGTTCTTC
TRBV20-1,.,TRBJ2-5,.,CSALTDGETKFF,TGCAGTGCCCTGACAGACGGGGAGACCAAGTTCTTC
TRBV28,.,TRBJ2-7,.,CASTYREFSYEKYF,TGTGCCAGCACTTACAGGGAATTCTCCTACGAGAAGTACTTC
TRBV20-1,.,TRBJ2-3,.,CSASRGPLRTDTQYF,TGCAGTGCTAGCCGGGGACCACTCCGCACAGATACGCAGTATTTT
TRBV6-6,.,TRBJ2-7,many,CASSSQGYEQYF,TGTGCCAGCAGTTCACAAGGCTACGAGCAGTACTTC
TRBV11-3,.,TRBJ2-3,.,CASSIVRTTASQDTQYF,TGTGCCAGCAGCATAGTCAGGACAACCGCCTCCCAAGATACGCAGTATTTT
TRBV29-1,.,TRBJ1-1,.,CSVEDPCMKTEAFF,TGTAGCGTTGAAGATCCCTGTATGAAGACTGAAGCTTTCTTT
TRBV6-1,.,TRBJ2-3,once,CASNESSLDTQYF,TGTGCCAGCAATGAGAGCTCATTGGATACGCAGTATTTT
TRBV20-1,.,TRBJ1-1,.,CSTTNQNNEAFF,TGCAGTACTACCAACCAGAACAATGAAGCTTTCTTT
TRBV6-5,TRBD1,TRBJ1-5,.,CASRSGTGNSNQPQHF,TGTGCCAGCAGATCCGGGACAGGGAATAGCAATCAGCCCCAGCATTTT
TRBV6-2/TRBV6-3,.,TRBJ2-5,.,CASISGRRTQNF,TGTGCCAGCATTTCCGGCCGACGCACCCAGAACTTC
TRBV6-5,.,TRBJ2-2,.,CANHARSVAGELFF,TGTGCCAACCACGCGAGGAGCGTGGCCGGGGAACTGTTTTTT
TRBV12-3/TRBV12-4,.,TRBJ2-5,.,CANSPTRLTGSQYF,TGTGCCAACAGTCCTACTCGGTTAACGGGGAGCCAGTACTTC
TRBV21-1,.,TRBJ1-1,many,CASSGTGYTEAFF,TGTGCCAGCAGCGGGACAGGGTACACTGAAGCTTTCTTT
TRBV6-5,.,TRBJ1-6,.,CASSLVRHYNSPLHF,TGTGCCAGCAGCCTAGTACGGCACTATAATTCGCCCCTCCACTTT
TRBV6-5,.,TRBJ1-3,medium-sized,CASSYSRSSGNTIYF,TGTGCCAGCAGTTACTCCCGGAGCTCTGGAAACACCATATATTTT
TRBV24-1,TRBD2,TRBJ2-1,.,CATSDPLAESSYNEQLF,TGTGCCACCAGTGATCCACTAGCGGAGAGCTCCTACAATGAGCAGCTCTTC
TRBV6-2/TRBV6-3,.,TRBJ2-7,.,CARSYPTAYEQYF,TGTGCCAGGAGTTACCCGACAGCGTACGAGCAGTACTTC
TRBV28,.,TRBJ1-2,.,CASSPGRAREGGYAF,TGTGCCAGCAGCCCGGGGCGCGCCAGGGAGGGGGGCTACGCTTTC
TRBV12-3/TRBV12-4,TRBD2,TRBJ2-1,.,CAGSDGGTSGKYNEQFF,TGTGCCGGCAGTGACGGGGGGACTAGCGGAAAGTACAATGAGCAGTTCTTC
TRBV29-1,TRBD1,TRBJ2-3,.,CSVRPGTGATDKQYF,TGTAGCGTTCGCCCCGGGACAGGGGCCACAGATAAGCAGTATTTT
TRBV4-1,.,TRBJ1-2,.,CASGQEYPSRAGYTF,TGCGCCAGCGGCCAGGAGTATCCCTCCCGGGCCGGCTACACCTTC
TRBV29-1,.,TRBJ2-2,.,CNVEVTGAGELFF,TGCAACGTTGAAGTAACCGGGGCCGGGGAGCTGTTTTTC